This T cell receptor beta chain was documented in a study of identical twins. V lost 6 bases and J lost 4; bases outside the gene matches: 6. This CDR3 is 14 amino acids long. The germline CDR1 and CDR2 sequences are MNHEY and SVGEGT. In its sample, this clonotype was seen many times. As yet, its antigen is unknown. A universal primer site was created by template switching, with the cDNA bearing unique molecular identifiers. TCRdb independently ran MiXCR on the 5' RACE reads; one entry per CDR3 protein. The table shows 200,000 to 250,000 distinct CDR3 sequences, with 6% to 9% occurring only once. Study-level results: Diverse VJ usage suggested most zero-insertion clonotypes were not invariant T cells. In beta out-of-frame sequences, the excess sharing between twins was weaker.

This sample also belongs to another study, concerning yellow fever vaccine responses in identical twins. According to that study: Twins' T cell vaccine responses reportedly looked partly convergent, partly personalized.

The sample comprised memory (CD45RO+) T cells sorted from blood. This receptor was taken from a woman in her late teens or twenties in good health. V and J are TRBV6-2 or TRBV6-3 and TRBJ2-1; 7 nucleotides align to TRBD1. The CDR3 protein is CASSGTEEYNEQFF. In DNA, the CDR3 is TGTGCCAGCAGCGGGACAGAGGAATACAATGAGCAGTTCTTC.